The T cell receptor (beta chain) under discussion was sequenced for a study of blood T cell repertoires in COVID-19. Participants spanned ages 18 to 89 years and resided in around 25 US areas. Participants reported their clinical history, and cohort assignment relied on those reports. Here immunoSEQ multiplex PCR was the method, and the copy in TCRdb shows in-frame clones only, minus some. The sample has about 190,000 clones; about 88% are singletons. CDR3 length equals 17 residues. The trim removed 0 bases at V and 1 base at J, leaving 1 base unmatched. CDR1 and CDR2 from the germline V gene are KGHSH and LQKENI.

This clonotype was sampled from a woman aged 25 to 45 who had recovered from COVID-19. Sequenced sample: PBMCs or T cells enriched from blood (not recorded which). The chain is built from TRBV18 and TRBJ2-3; TRBD2 aligns across 13 bases. CDR3: CASSPPGLAGGTDTQYF. The CDR3, as DNA: TGTGCCAGCTCACCACCTGGACTAGCGGGGGGCACAGATACGCAGTATTTT.